The source of this T cell receptor beta chain is a study of shared clonotypes between healthy human individuals. Whole-study findings and limits: On the whole, naive subsets had larger estimated richness than memory subsets had. Although depth was large, rarefaction showed that sequencing of the sorted subsets was incomplete. Represented genetic and exposure-history diversity was restricted by having few donors. Naive CD4 clonotypes were shared across a few donors at about 5%.

Germline V gene lookup returns CDR1 SGHVS and CDR2 FQNEAQ. V lost 5 bases, J lost 0 bases, and 9 bases stayed unmatched. This CDR3 comprises 17 residues. Profiling relied on immunoSEQ multiplex PCR, and the TCRdb table lists in-frame clones only, not all of them. The sample has 110,000 or so clones, over 65% seen once. Worth noting for this clone: Its antigen is currently unknown.

This TCR was sampled from a young woman in good health. Specimen: memory CD8+ T cells sorted from blood. Subset reported: CD45RO+ cells pooled with CCR7-negative TemRA cells. This rearrangement joins TRBV7-8 to TRBJ2-3; the match to TRBD2 covers 9 bases. Here the CDR3 reads CASSQPTSGTSTDTQYF. The CDR3 DNA reads TGTGCCAGCAGCCAACCGACTAGCGGAACTAGCACAGATACGCAGTATTTT.